The TCR beta chain described here comes from a study of T cell responses to AZD1222 COVID-19 vaccine (dated by TCRdb to the early 2020s). Context from the whole study: A total of roughly 240 trial participants underwent TCR sequencing, of whom about 200 received two doses of AZD1222 and approximately 25 received two doses of the MenACWY control vaccine. Enrollment into the trials was organized by age into subgroups of 18-55, 56-69 and 70-plus years, and those subgroups contained about 160, 30 and 59 TCR-sequenced participants, respectively.

As to this clone: The target of this receptor is not known. It has no much larger one-base neighbor in the sample; base qualities were not kept.

The CDR3 regions of human TCRbeta chains were analyzed by immunosequencing. In the source study's methods: Repertoire TCRs were matched against a reference library of SARS-CoV-2-specific TCRs generated with the MIRA antigen-specificity platform. Breadth was defined as the fraction of unique TCRs that were SARS-CoV-2-associated, and depth was defined as the fraction of total T cells that were SARS-CoV-2-associated. Using the MIRA data, each spike-specific TCR was mapped to the spike region that the TCR reacts to and placed in a CD4 or CD8 class. Log10-transformed breadth and depth values were compared by one-way ANOVA with Sidak's multiple comparisons tests. TCRdb carries this immuneACCESS record with in-frame sequences only. Its versions omit some clonotypes, under half of them owing to an unresolved V gene in the studies checked, with the rest unexplained. The DNA was the basis for D and trimming; V, J and clone size are from that table. This sample lists 250,000 to 300,000 clones; almost 95% were detected once. The ten largest clonotypes hold 0.55% of the sample.

Overall study outcomes, separate from this receptor: After two AZD1222 doses, both the breadth and the depth of spike-specific TCRs were significantly higher than at day 0 and than in MenACWY recipients. Epitopes outside the regions mutated in the B.1.351 and B.1.1.7 variants were reportedly recognized by nearly half of the unique spike-specific TCRs. In the small 56-69-year group, the increase in depth fell short of significance, most likely because of low power. Conclusions about previously exposed vaccinees were limited because only six AZD1222 recipients were SARS-CoV-2 seropositive at baseline. Participants were mostly white British, with more females than males. The authors suggested clonal diversity may have been underestimated. No day 14 peak-response samples were available, so repertoires were characterized only after the peak T cell response. Vaccine-associated CD4 TCRs spanned the whole spike protein, with dominant responses in regions 160-218 and 743-854.

The CDR3 has 15 amino acids, counting the end cysteine and phenylalanine. This entry keeps only the CDR3 DNA: 45 bases, framed from base 1. Cut back by 0 bases and 10 bases, the V and J ends lie 13 bases apart. The germline V gene (reference sequence) gives CDR1 as PRHDT and CDR2 as FYEKMQ. The time point label on this specimen signifies: about 28 days (+/-7) after the second vaccine dose. AZD1222 recipients with second doses at about 4 weeks or about 12 weeks were pooled, because spike-specific TCR depth and breadth did not differ between schedules. The vaccinee samples were drawn from two UK trials, COV001 and COV002, one of which was a single-blind randomized controlled phase 2/3 trial testing AZD1222 (ChAdOx1 nCoV-19) in healthy adults. Trial participant PBMC samples were collected at day 0 and day 28 after the second dose for TCRbeta chain sequencing.

This sequence originates from an adult who received the AZD1222 COVID-19 vaccine. Recombination linked TRBV13 to TRBJ1-6; the D gene cannot be resolved reliably. The sample consisted of peripheral blood, taken 28 days after the second AZD1222 dose. The DNA is as follows: TGTGCCAGCAGCTTAGGAGCCCCGGGTGAATCACCCCTCCACTTT. Its protein is CASSLGAPGESPLHF.